The TCR beta chain described here comes from a study of shared clonotypes between healthy human individuals. Between the trimmed V and J ends, which lost 6 bases and 7 bases, there was a span of 16 bases. This CDR3 region has 14 residues. Germline V lookup: CDR1 SGHTA, CDR2 FQGTGA. Selected positively for CCR7 and CD45RO-negative, naive CD8 cells excluded terminally differentiated effector memory CD45RA+ cells. The donors, healthy adults who were HIV-negative, had experienced no recent acute infections or vaccinations. Comments on this clone: Its antigen is as yet unknown.

The data were produced by immunoSEQ multiplex PCR, yet TCRdb's version contains in-frame clones alone and is incomplete. The sample consists of about 1,800,000 clones, less than 95% of them appearing once. Study-wide findings and caveats: The sharing of 4% to 5.5% of naive CD4 clonotypes was seen across several donors. Generation probabilities of non-shared clonotypes were lower (relative to those shared by all four donors). Owing to a small donor count, the genetic and exposure-history diversity represented was limited.

The rearrangement joins TRBV7-3 to TRBJ1-3, with D uncertain. Input material: naive CD8+ T cells sorted from blood. The origin of this receptor is a man between 18 and 35 years old in good health. The CDR3 spells CASRDEVAENTIYF. CDR3 nucleotide sequence: TGTGCCAGCAGGGACGAGGTGGCGGAGAACACCATATATTTT.